This entry lists 23 T cell receptor beta chains sequenced from one sample in a study of CD4 and CD8 cells across lung adenocarcinoma regions. TCRdb re-called the PCR reads through MiXCR, storing one row per CDR3 protein. The table includes approximately 17,000 distinct CDR3 sequences, roughly 46% detected once. Material: CD4+ T cells from the margin of a lung tumor. All receptors derive from a male donor with lung adenocarcinoma. The CD4 and CD8 labels of this study may be unreliable.

As concerns this clonotype: One junction end disagrees with the germline gene, perhaps due to a read error. The CDR3 loop reads CASSRPRSGAQNIQYF. DNA of the CDR3: TGCGCCAGCAGCCGACCGAGGAGCGGGGCCCAAAACATTCAGTATTTC. The chain recombines TRBV10-1 with TRBJ2-4; 7 nucleotides match TRBD2. The CDR3 loop spans 16 amino acids. Germline V CDR1 and CDR2: WNHNN, SYGVQD (reference sequence).

The rearrangement joins TRBV3-1 to TRBJ2-4, with D possibly being TRBD2 (6 bases). V was cut by 1 base and J by 8 bases, with 9 bases left in between. Germline V lookup: CDR1 LGHDT, CDR2 YNNKEL (reference sequence). The CDR3 spans 13 residues. CDR3 sequence reads: CASSQVTGDIQYF. In DNA form, the CDR3 reads TGTGCCAGCAGCCAAGTAACGGGGGACATTCAGTACTTC.

This clonotype is categorized as large. The chain has TRBV10-1 and TRBJ2-2; 9 nucleotides agree with TRBD2. J lost 1 base, V lost 4 bases, and 1 base had no gene match. This CDR3 has 15 amino acids. Germline CDR1 and CDR2: WNHNN and SYGVQD (reference sequence). In DNA form, the CDR3 reads TGCGCCAGCAGTGCTAGCGGGATGAACACCGGGGAGCTGTTTTTT. It is translated as CASSASGMNTGELFF.

Comment on this clonotype: This could be a read error, since a much larger clone is one nucleotide away. CDR3 sequence reads: CASNAGTSGSSYEQFF. The CDR3 DNA is TGTGCCAGCAACGCCGGGACTAGCGGGAGCTCCTACGAGCAGTTCTTC. The rearrangement joins TRBV6-1 to TRBJ2-1; 14 nucleotides align to TRBD2. Trimming cost V 7 bases and J 10 bases; bases outside gene matches: 12. Germline V gene sequence: CDR1 MNHNS, CDR2 SASEGT. This CDR3 is 16 amino acids long.

This chain connects TRBV6-5 to TRBJ2-1, with 7 bases identical to TRBD2. The CDR3 is made up of 16 amino acids. V lost 4 bases, J lost 9 bases, and 15 bases stayed unmatched. Germline assignment: CDR1 MNHEY and CDR2 SVGAGI. CDR3 loop: CASSWSKGGSVSEQFF. CDR3 nucleotide sequence: TGTGCCAGCAGTTGGTCCAAGGGCGGGAGCGTCAGTGAGCAGTTCTTC.

CDR3 region: CASVAARGTSGRDEQFF. The CDR3 DNA reads TGTGCCAGCGTCGCCGCGCGGGGGACTAGCGGGAGAGATGAGCAGTTCTTC. The rearrangement joins TRBV6-1 to TRBJ2-3, with 14 bases identical to TRBD2. Judging by the DNA end, TRBJ2-1 fits better; the J call may be wrong. Germline V gene sequence: CDR1 MNHNS, CDR2 SASEGT. The CDR3 is made up of 17 amino acids.

As to this clonotype: The conserved closing phenylalanine or tryptophan is absent in this CDR3, likely reflecting a read error. The DNA is omitted, as the CDR3 cannot be located on it reliably, and the CDR3 follows TCRdb's listing. V and J are TRBV12-5 and TRBJ2-5; TRBD1, the D gene given by the table, was not confirmed from the DNA. Per germline, CDR1 LGHNT and CDR2 FRNRAP. The CDR3 spans 8 residues, counting both ends. Here the CDR3 reads CRDRVSPC.

The V and J genes are TRBV3-1 and TRBJ2-1, with D possibly matching TRBD2 (5 bases). Germline CDR1 reads LGHDT; CDR2 reads YNNKEL (reference sequence). Between the trimmed V and J ends, which lost 4 bases and 0 bases, there was a span of 13 bases. The CDR3 consists of 16 residues. CDR3 in amino acids: CASSPTERSSYNEQFF. CDR3 DNA: TGTGCCAGCAGCCCCACAGAGCGGAGCTCCTACAATGAGCAGTTCTTC.

This CDR3 is CASSEVASGQETQYF. CDR3 nucleotide sequence: TGTGCCAGCAGTGAAGTGGCCAGCGGCCAAGAGACCCAGTACTTC. The chain carries TRBV6-1 and TRBJ2-4, with a possible D match to TRBD2 (5 bases). With the DNA end fitting TRBJ2-5 better, the J assignment may be wrong. The CDR3 runs 15 residues. Germline lookup yields CDR1 MNHNS and CDR2 SASEGT.

By share, this clonotype counts as medium-sized. CDR3 amino acids: CASSLWGSGRLSNEQFF. As DNA, the CDR3 is TGTGCCAGCAGTTTATGGGGGAGCGGGAGGCTGAGCAATGAGCAGTTCTTC. This chain links TRBV27 with TRBJ2-1, with TRBD2 matching 9 bases. The CDR3 sequence is 17 residues long. The ends lost 1 base at V and 6 bases at J; junction bases unmatched: 10. CDR1 is MNHEY, CDR2 SMNVEV, per germline (reference sequence).

The gene calls are TRBV6-5 and TRBJ2-4, with 8 bases matching TRBD2. The germline CDR1 and CDR2 sequences are MNHEY and SVGAGI. The CDR3 extends over 16 amino acids. Trimming cost V 2 bases and J 13 bases; bases outside gene matches: 16. CDR3 region: CASSYGGVAGHDTQYF. The CDR3 DNA is TGTGCCAGCAGTTACGGTGGAGTAGCGGGACATGACACCCAGTACTTC.

This clonotype was observed at least ten times. The CDR3 DNA sequence: TGCGCCAGCAGCCAAGACCCCCCGGCCCTAGCGCCCTACAATGAGCAGTTCTTC. Protein: CASSQDPPALAPYNEQFF. V is TRBV4-1 and J is TRBJ2-1, with D maybe TRBD2 (6 bases). V was clipped by 0 bases and J by 2 bases, with 17 bases between them. Per germline, CDR1 MGHRA and CDR2 YSYEKL. This CDR3 comprises 18 residues.

There are many counts of this clonotype. The gene calls are TRBV10-1 and TRBJ1-6, with TRBD1 matching 8 bases. The CDR3 runs to 13 residues. The germline CDR1 and CDR2 sequences are WNHNN and SYGVQD (reference sequence). Losses at the gene ends were 4 bases for V and 10 bases for J; bases not matched to a gene: 3. The CDR3 loop reads CASSADRDSPLHF. In nucleotides, the CDR3 is TGCGCCAGCAGTGCGGACAGGGACTCACCCCTCCACTTT.

This chain connects TRBV11-2 to TRBJ2-1; TRBD2 matches at 7 bases. The CDR3 extends over 14 amino acids. Germline trimming cut 1 base from V and 6 bases from J; bases unmatched to any gene: 3. Germline V lookup: CDR1 SGHAT, CDR2 FQNNGV. In DNA, the CDR3 is TGTGCCAGCAGCTTAGCGGGGGGATTCAATGAGCAGTTCTTC. Amino acids: CASSLAGGFNEQFF.

The chain combines TRBV3-1 with TRBJ2-6; D is uncertain. With 1 base removed from V and 0 bases from J, the gap between germline ends came to 7 bases. This CDR3 spans 16 amino acids. Germline V gene data show CDR1 as LGHDT and CDR2 as YNNKEL (reference sequence). CDR3 protein: CASSQGSLSGANVLTF. The CDR3 nucleotides read TGTGCCAGCAGCCAAGGCAGTCTCTCTGGGGCCAACGTCCTGACTTTC.

For the CDR3, the DNA is TGTGCCAGCAGTTCCGGGACAGGGGATGGCTACACCTTC. Its protein product is CASSSGTGDGYTF. The J gene is TRBJ1-2, the V gene TRBV27; 10 positions match TRBD1. CDR1 and CDR2 from the germline V gene are MNHEY and SMNVEV (reference sequence). The CDR3 has 13 residues. The V gene end was trimmed by 4 bases and the J gene end by 6 bases; junction bases not matched to a gene: 2.

This clonotype has a count of ten or more. The rearrangement uses TRBV18 and TRBJ2-1, with a weak D call TRBD2 (5 bases). This CDR3 is built from 13 residues. Germline V lookup: CDR1 KGHSH, CDR2 LQKENI. V lost 3 bases and J 10 bases, leaving 13 bases between the germline ends. Written as DNA, the CDR3 is TGTGCCAGCTCACCGCCGGGGAGCGAGGAGCAGTTCTTC. Translation gives CASSPPGSEEQFF.

The chain couples TRBV6-1 to TRBJ2-3; D is undetermined. V was clipped by 6 bases and J by 4 bases, with 11 bases between them. This CDR3 contains 13 residues. The germline CDR1 and CDR2 sequences are MNHNS and SASEGT. The CDR3 nucleotides are TGTGCCAGCAGAGGCCCCTCTGCAGATACGCAGTATTTT. Protein product: CASRGPSADTQYF.

This clonotype was picked up a small number of times. The rearrangement joins TRBV12-5 to TRBJ1-3, with a possible D match to TRBD1 (6 bases). V lost 2 bases and J lost 4, with 9 bases in between. CDR3 size: 14 residues. Germline V gene sequence: CDR1 LGHNT, CDR2 FRNRAP. CDR3 sequence reads: CASGLSGAGNTIYF. DNA of the CDR3: TGTGCTAGTGGTTTGTCAGGGGCAGGAAACACCATATATTTT.

As to this clonotype: The junction and the germline gene differ at one end; a read error may be behind it. CDR3 loop: CASSPGRVARDTDTQYF. The DNA of the CDR3 is TGTGCCAGCAGTCCGGGCCGAGTAGCCCGTGACACAGATACCCAGTACTTT. The rearrangement joins TRBV27 to TRBJ2-3, with D unclear. The CDR3 has 17 residues. CDR1 is MNHEY, CDR2 SMNVEV, per germline (reference sequence).

The V call is TRBV6-5, the J call TRBJ2-3; 7 bases are shared with TRBD2. The DNA end is a closer match to TRBJ2-7, so the J assignment may be wrong. In germline, CDR1 is MNHEY, CDR2 SVGAGI. The CDR3 is 16 residues long. CDR3 amino acids: CASSYQSGTSKDTQYF. Here the CDR3 DNA reads TGTGCCAGCAGTTACCAGAGCGGGACGAGCAAAGATACGCAGTACTTC.

Turning to this clonotype: The junction departs from germline at one end; a sequencing error may be responsible. V gene TRBV10-2 combines with J gene TRBJ2-3, with D perhaps assigned TRBD1 or TRBD2 (6 bases each). The CDR3 is 14 amino acids. Per germline, CDR1 WSHSY and CDR2 SAAADI. The CDR3 sequence: CGGTGVGGKNTQYF. As DNA, the CDR3 is TGCGGCGGCACGGGGGTGGGGGGCAAAAACACGCAGTATTTC.

This CDR3 is CASRGVDAETQYF. CDR3 nucleotide sequence: TGTGCCAGCAGAGGGGTTGATGCAGAGACCCAGTACTTC. This chain links TRBV6-1 with TRBJ2-1; tentative D call: TRBD1 (5 bases). The end of the DNA is better explained by TRBJ2-5, so the J call may be wrong. The CDR3 totals 13 residues. The V gene's germline CDR1 is MNHNS and CDR2 SASEGT.